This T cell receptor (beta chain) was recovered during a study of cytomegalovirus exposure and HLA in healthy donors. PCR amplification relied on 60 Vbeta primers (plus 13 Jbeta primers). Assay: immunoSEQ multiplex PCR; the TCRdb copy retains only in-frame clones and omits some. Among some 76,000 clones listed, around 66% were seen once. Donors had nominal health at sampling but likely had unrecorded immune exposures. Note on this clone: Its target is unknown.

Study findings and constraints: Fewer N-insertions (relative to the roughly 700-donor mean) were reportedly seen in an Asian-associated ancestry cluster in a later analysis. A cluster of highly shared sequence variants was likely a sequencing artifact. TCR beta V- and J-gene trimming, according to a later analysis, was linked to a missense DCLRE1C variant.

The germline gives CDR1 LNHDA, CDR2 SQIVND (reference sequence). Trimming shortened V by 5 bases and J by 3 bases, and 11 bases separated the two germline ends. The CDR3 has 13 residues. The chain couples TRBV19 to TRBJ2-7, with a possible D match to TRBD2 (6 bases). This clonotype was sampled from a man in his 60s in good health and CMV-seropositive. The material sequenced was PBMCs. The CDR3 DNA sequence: TGTGCCAGTAGTCCGGGACTTCTCTACGAGCAGTACTTC. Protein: CASSPGLLYEQYF.